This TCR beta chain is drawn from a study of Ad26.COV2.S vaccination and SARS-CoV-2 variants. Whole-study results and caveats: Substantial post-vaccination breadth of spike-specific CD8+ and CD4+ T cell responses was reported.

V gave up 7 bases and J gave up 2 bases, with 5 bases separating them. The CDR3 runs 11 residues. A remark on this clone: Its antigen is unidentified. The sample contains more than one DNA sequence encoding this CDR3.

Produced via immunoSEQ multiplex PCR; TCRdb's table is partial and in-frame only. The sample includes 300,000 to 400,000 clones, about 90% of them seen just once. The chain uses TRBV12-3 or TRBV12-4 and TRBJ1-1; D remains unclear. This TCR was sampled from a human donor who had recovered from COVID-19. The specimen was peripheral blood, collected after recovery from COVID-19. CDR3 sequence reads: CASTLNTEAFF. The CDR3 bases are TGTGCCAGCACCTTAAACACTGAAGCTTTCTTT.